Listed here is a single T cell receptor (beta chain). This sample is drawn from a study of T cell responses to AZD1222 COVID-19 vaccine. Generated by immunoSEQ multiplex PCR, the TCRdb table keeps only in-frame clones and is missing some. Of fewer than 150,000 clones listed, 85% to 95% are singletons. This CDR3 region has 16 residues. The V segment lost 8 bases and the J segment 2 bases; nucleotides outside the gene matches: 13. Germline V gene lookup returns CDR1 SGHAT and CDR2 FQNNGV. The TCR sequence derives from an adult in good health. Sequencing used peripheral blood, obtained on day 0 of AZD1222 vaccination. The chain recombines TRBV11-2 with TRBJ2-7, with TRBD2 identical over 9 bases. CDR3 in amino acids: CASGPPIAGVPYEQYF. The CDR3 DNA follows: TGTGCCAGCGGGCCCCCGATAGCGGGGGTTCCCTACGAGCAGTACTTC. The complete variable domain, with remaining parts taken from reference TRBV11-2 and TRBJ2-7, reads EAGVAQSPRYKIIEKRQSVAFWCNPISGHATLYWYQQILGQGPKLLIQFQNNGVVDDSQLPKDRFSAERLKGVDSTLKIQPAKLEDSAVYLCASGPPIAGVPYEQYFGPGTRLTVT.